The 15 T cell receptor beta chains below all came from one sample that was sequenced in a study of breast tumors, draining lymph nodes, adjacent tissues. One entry per CDR3 protein results from TCRdb running MiXCR on the multiplex PCR reads. The profile shows 200,000 or so distinct CDR3 sequences, roughly 29% of them singletons. Breast cancer patients provided tissue from their axillary draining lymph nodes. Sample: axillary lymph node tissue. These receptors were taken from a female donor with breast cancer. Some clones in this sample may be carry-over from other donors' samples.

The V gene is TRBV7-9, the J gene TRBJ2-3; 7 bases fit TRBD1. CDR3 length equals 16 residues. CDR1 is SEHNR and CDR2 is FQNEAQ in the germline V gene (reference sequence). V trimming: 5 bases; J trimming: 2 bases; junction bases outside the gene matches: 10. CDR3 bases: TGTGCCAGCAGCCCCGGGGCAGGGGGAGTCACAGATACGCAGTATTTT. Residues: CASSPGAGGVTDTQYF.

Regarding this clonotype: At one boundary the junction diverges from the germline segment, which might be a read error. The chain combines TRBV7-8 with TRBJ2-1; 9 nucleotides agree with TRBD2. The CDR3 is 15 amino acids. Germline V gene data show CDR1 as SGHVS and CDR2 as FQNEAQ. The CDR3 sequence is CASSPHAGGFNEQLF. The CDR3, as DNA: TGTGCCAGCAGCCCCCACGCGGGGGGGTTCAATGAGCAGCTCTTC.

This clonotype appeared many times. The chain uses TRBV9 and TRBJ1-4, with 8 positions matching TRBD1. This CDR3 region has 15 residues. Germline V gene lookup returns CDR1 SGDLS and CDR2 YYNGEE. The junction had 9 bases not matched to a gene; V was cut back by 4 bases and J by 7 bases. In DNA, the CDR3 is TGTGCCAGCAGCACCTCGACAGGGGATCTTGAAAAACTGTTTTTT. Translating it yields CASSTSTGDLEKLFF.

This clonotype was observed many times. The J gene is TRBJ2-5, the V gene TRBV12-5; 10 bases are a match to TRBD2. Germline V gene data show CDR1 as LGHNT and CDR2 as FRNRAP. With 3 bases clipped from V and 3 bases from J, the junction kept 1 base outside the gene matches. There are 14 residues in the CDR3. For the CDR3, the DNA is TGTGCTAGTGGTTTCGGACTAGCGGAAGAGACCCAGTACTTC. It specifies CASGFGLAEETQYF.

This clonotype was detected only a few times. The limits of the CDR3 on the DNA are not certain, so only TCRdb's listed CDR3 is given. The chain has TRBV9 and TRBJ2-5; the tabulated D call, TRBD1, remains unverified against the DNA. Germline assignment: CDR1 SGDLS and CDR2 YYNGEE. The CDR3 length is 14 residues, termini included. CDR3: CASSSKVGGGTQSF.

Notes on this clonotype: Being one base from a much bigger clone, this may be a read error. The genes are TRBV2 and TRBJ2-1; D remains unclear. The CDR3 consists of 14 residues. Germline assignment: CDR1 SNHLY and CDR2 FYNNEI. The CDR3 reads CVSSDGPLDNEQFF. DNA of the CDR3: TGTGTCAGCAGTGACGGCCCCCTTGACAATGAGCAGTTCTTC.

About this clonotype itself: Relative to the germline gene, one junction end is altered; a read error may explain this. The J gene is TRBJ1-6, the V gene TRBV7-2; TRBD1 matches at 7 bases. CDR3 length equals 18 residues. Germline assignment: CDR1 SGHTA and CDR2 FQGNSA. The CDR3 reads CASSSRPSTGSYNPPLHF. CDR3 DNA sequence: TGTGCCAGCAGCTCACGACCCTCGACAGGGAGCTATAATCCACCCCTCCACTTT.

In its sample, this clonotype was seen many times. The chain couples TRBV29-1 to TRBJ2-2; D gene uncertain. The germline V gene has CDR1 SQVTM and CDR2 ANQGSEA. The CDR3 consists of 13 residues. The V and J ends lost 4 bases and 0 bases respectively, with 6 bases between them. The CDR3 sequence: CSVVGSNTGELFF. DNA of the CDR3: TGCAGCGTTGTGGGGTCGAACACCGGGGAGCTGTTTTTT.

This clonotype has a single count. Relative to the germline gene, one junction end is altered; a read error may explain this. This rearrangement joins TRBV7-9 to TRBJ1-1; D unresolved. Germline V gene lookup returns CDR1 SEHNR and CDR2 FQNEAQ (reference sequence). The length of the CDR3 is 15 residues. The CDR3 region has the DNA TGTGCCGGCAGCTTAGAGACATTGATGAACACTGAAGCTTTCTTT. Translating it yields CAGSLETLMNTEAFF.

This rearrangement joins TRBV11-2 to TRBJ1-1; D gene unclear. CDR3 length equals 13 residues. Germline lookup yields CDR1 SGHAT and CDR2 FQNNGV. Trimming shortened V by 1 base and J by 3 bases, and 6 bases separated the two germline ends. The CDR3 region has the DNA TGTGCCAGCAGCTTAGTGGCGGACACTGAAGCTTTCTTT. Amino acids: CASSLVADTEAFF. Using reference TRBV11-2 and TRBJ1-1 for the parts outside the CDR3, the full variable domain is EAGVAQSPRYKIIEKRQSVAFWCNPISGHATLYWYQQILGQGPKLLIQFQNNGVVDDSQLPKDRFSAERLKGVDSTLKIQPAKLEDSAVYLCASSLVADTEAFFGQGTRLTVV.

Comments on this clonotype: A much larger clone differs from this one at a single base, so this may be a read error. The chain has TRBV6-5 and TRBJ1-2, with D possibly TRBD1 on 6 matching bases. The CDR3 runs to 13 residues. From germline, CDR1 is MNHEY and CDR2 SVGAGI. CDR3 region: CVSKAGQPYGYTF. The CDR3 DNA reads TGTGTCAGCAAAGCCGGACAGCCCTATGGCTACACCTTC.

The V gene is TRBV24-1, the J gene TRBJ2-2, with D maybe TRBD1 (5 bases). V was trimmed by 4 bases and J by 0 bases, leaving 17 bases between them. Germline assignment: CDR1 KGHDR and CDR2 SFDVKD. The CDR3 is 18 residues long. CDR3 amino acids: CATSEGPQGCANTGELFF. In nucleotides, the CDR3 is TGTGCCACCAGTGAGGGTCCCCAGGGCTGTGCGAACACCGGGGAGCTGTTTTTT.

This clonotype was seen ten or more times. V is TRBV24-1 and J is TRBJ2-2, with D unclear. The germline V and J ends were trimmed by 4 bases and 4 bases, with 9 bases remaining between them. The CDR3 has 14 residues. Germline lookup yields CDR1 KGHDR and CDR2 SFDVKD. CDR3 bases: TGTGCCACCAGTGACCGTGTAGGCACCGGGGAGCTGTTTTTT. It specifies CATSDRVGTGELFF.

This clonotype occurred many times. The J gene is TRBJ2-1, the V gene TRBV6-6; the D is unclear. Germline V CDR1 and CDR2: MNHNY, SVGAGI (reference sequence). Trimming cost V 6 bases and J 9 bases, with 12 bases left between them. The CDR3 is 12 amino acids. The CDR3 sequence: CASSDHLPEQFF. CDR3 sequence (DNA): TGTGCCAGCAGCGACCACCTACCTGAGCAGTTCTTC.

The J gene is TRBJ2-7, the V gene TRBV28, with 12 bases fitting TRBD1. V was clipped by 6 bases and J by 4 bases; unmatched bases: 13. Germline V CDR1 and CDR2: MDHEN, SYDVKM. This CDR3 spans 17 amino acids. The CDR3 region is CASRLPGTGGAFYEQYF. In DNA form, the CDR3 reads TGTGCCAGCAGACTCCCCGGGACAGGGGGCGCGTTTTACGAGCAGTACTTC. Together with reference TRBV28 and TRBJ2-7, the CDR3 gives the full variable domain: DVKVTQSSRYLVKRTGEKVFLECVQDMDHENMFWYRQDPGLGLRLIYFSYDVKMKEKGDIPEGYSVSREKKERFSLILESASTNQTSMYLCASRLPGTGGAFYEQYFGPGTRLTVT.